Below are 13 T cell receptor beta chains sequenced from a single sample in a study of CD8+ T cells in alopecia areata. Extracted from the samples, RNA was reverse transcribed into cDNA to serve as the sequencing template. Here immunoSEQ multiplex PCR was the method, and the copy in TCRdb shows in-frame clones only, minus some. The table has 170,000 or so clones, approximately 62% seen once. The material was CD4+ T cells sorted from blood, obtained at week 0. All receptors come from a human donor with alopecia areata.

V usage is TRBV5-1 and J usage is TRBJ2-1; D not resolved. Trimming cost V 4 bases and J 0 bases, with 17 bases left between them. Germline V gives CDR1 SGHRS, CDR2 YFSETQ. The length of the CDR3 is 17 residues. The CDR3 DNA follows: TGCGCCAGCAGCCCCTCACCTGCGCCGAGCTCCTACAATGAGCAGTTCTTC. It is translated as CASSPSPAPSSYNEQFF.

This rearrangement joins TRBV9 to TRBJ2-5; D is unresolved. The germline V gene encodes CDR1 SGDLS and CDR2 YYNGEE. The ends were cut back, 3 bases at V and 3 bases at J, with 3 bases in the middle. The length of the CDR3 is 11 residues. The CDR3 here is CASSGEETQYF. The DNA of the CDR3 is TGTGCCAGCAGCGGAGAAGAGACCCAGTACTTC.

This clone was observed once. The DNA of the CDR3 is TGTGCCAGCAGTTTGAGCGAGATCTATGGCTACACCTTC. This gives the protein CASSLSEIYGYTF. The chain links TRBV25-1 to TRBJ1-2; D is uncertain. Trimming shortened V by 5 bases and J by 4 bases, and 11 bases separated the two germline ends. The CDR3 is 13 residues long. From germline, CDR1 is MGHDK and CDR2 SYGVNS.

CDR3 protein: CASELAGTDTQYF. CDR3 sequence (DNA): TGTGCCTCAGAGTTAGCTGGCACAGATACGCAGTATTTT. This chain links TRBV30 with TRBJ2-3; D gene unclear. V lost 7 bases to trimming and J lost 1 base, with 12 bases between them. Per germline, CDR1 GTSNPN and CDR2 SVGIG (reference sequence). The CDR3 runs 13 residues.

V and J are TRBV18 and TRBJ2-5; D is unresolved. Deletions cut 6 bases from V and 2 bases from J, with 13 bases between. The length of the CDR3 is 14 residues. The V gene's germline CDR1 is KGHSH and CDR2 LQKENI. For the CDR3, the DNA is TGTGCCAGCTCCCCCTTGGCCCAGCAAGAGACCCAGTACTTC. Residues: CASSPLAQQETQYF. The variable domain in full, completed from reference TRBV18 and TRBJ2-5, reads NAGVMQNPRHLVRRRGQEARLRCSPMKGHSHVYWYRQLPEEGLKFMVYLQKENIIDESGMPKERFSAEFPKEGPSILRIQQVVRGDSAAYFCASSPLAQQETQYFGPGTRLLVL.

The table lists this clone with a few counts. The chain is built from TRBV2 and TRBJ2-5; D gene ambiguous. The CDR3 covers 13 residues. Trimming shortened V by 7 bases and J by 4 bases, and 13 bases separated the two germline ends. Germline CDR1 SNHLY, CDR2 FYNNEI. The CDR3 loop is CASTPERGETQYF. CDR3 DNA sequence: TGTGCCAGCACCCCTGAGCGAGGAGAGACCCAGTACTTC. Full variable domain (outside the CDR3, taken from reference TRBV2 and TRBJ2-5): EPEVTQTPSHQVTQMGQEVILRCVPISNHLYFYWYRQILGQKVEFLVSFYNNEISEKSEIFDDQFSVERPDGSNFTLKIRSTKLEDSAMYFCASTPERGETQYFGPGTRLLVL.

This clone was detected ten times or more. The J gene is TRBJ2-1, the V gene TRBV7-8; D is unresolved. Germline loops: CDR1 SGHVS, CDR2 FQNEAQ. Trimming shortened V by 5 bases and J by 0 bases, and 8 bases separated the two germline ends. The length of the CDR3 is 14 residues. The CDR3 loop reads CASSLMSSYNEQFF. The CDR3 coding sequence is TGTGCCAGCAGCCTCATGAGCTCCTACAATGAGCAGTTCTTC.

This sequence joins TRBV10-3 and TRBJ1-6, with no clear D. Looked up from germline, CDR1 is ENHRY and CDR2 is SYGVKD. The CDR3 runs 15 residues. V was shortened by 3 bases and J by 6 bases, with 12 bases between the two germline ends. This CDR3 is CAISDSRLLNSPLHF. The CDR3 DNA follows: TGTGCCATCAGTGATAGCAGGCTGCTTAATTCACCCCTCCACTTT.

The gene calls are TRBV18 and TRBJ1-2; D unclear. Germline V lookup: CDR1 KGHSH, CDR2 LQKENI. This CDR3 spans 14 amino acids. Trimming pared 6 bases from V and 2 bases from J, leaving 13 bases between. CDR3 loop: CASSSDGPNYGYTF. DNA for the CDR3: TGTGCCAGCTCCAGTGACGGCCCCAACTATGGCTACACCTTC.

The chain carries TRBV7-8 and TRBJ1-5, with 9 bases that match TRBD1. CDR3 length: 14 amino acids. Germline CDR1 is SGHVS and CDR2 is FQNEAQ. The V segment lost 5 bases and the J segment 4 bases; nucleotides outside the gene matches: 3. The CDR3 loop is CASSGDRANQPQHF. CDR3 DNA: TGTGCCAGCAGCGGGGACAGGGCGAATCAGCCCCAGCATTTT. Complete variable domain (other parts from reference TRBV7-8 and TRBJ1-5): GAGVSQSPRYKVAKRGQDVALRCDPISGHVSLFWYQQALGQGPEFLTYFQNEAQLDKSGLPSDRFFAERPEGSVSTLKIQRTQQEDSAVYLCASSGDRANQPQHFGDGTRLSIL.

This clone has only a few counts. V usage is TRBV29-1 and J usage is TRBJ2-7; TRBD1 agrees at 7 bases. The CDR3 runs to 13 residues. The J segment lost 6 bases and the V segment lost 5 bases, leaving 10 bases of the junction unmatched. Germline V gene sequence: CDR1 SQVTM, CDR2 ANQGSEA. CDR3 in amino acids: CSVRRQGVSEQYF. In nucleotides, the CDR3 is TGCAGCGTTCGTCGACAGGGAGTCTCCGAGCAGTACTTC.

This clone was picked up a small number of times. The V gene is TRBV7-2, the J gene TRBJ2-6; 7 positions agree with TRBD1. Per the germline V gene, CDR1 is SGHTA and CDR2 is FQGNSA. The CDR3 is 16 amino acids. V dropped 5 bases and J dropped 4; count of bases not matched to a gene: 8. The CDR3 DNA reads TGTGCCAGCAGCCCAGATACAGGGGCCGGGGCCAACGTCCTGACTTTC. The encoded protein is CASSPDTGAGANVLTF.

The table lists this clone with a few counts. A read error may account for a junction end that differs from germline. The V and J genes are TRBV29-1 and TRBJ1-2; D ambiguous. Looked up from germline, CDR1 is SQVTM and CDR2 is ANQGSEA. This CDR3 has 8 amino acids. The CDR3 loop reads CSVTGSSF. In DNA, the CDR3 is TGCAGCGTGACCGGGAGCTCCTTC.